These 22 T cell receptor beta chains came from one sample sequenced in a study of T cell repertoires in cytomegalovirus infection. MiXCR, run by TCRdb on the reads, gives a single entry per CDR3 protein. The profile shows about 400,000 distinct CDR3 sequences, about a sixth of them singletons. What was sequenced was PBMCs. The receptors stem from a human donor in good health (CMV status not recorded). Some clones in this sample may be carry-over from other donors' samples.

The sample holds many counts of this clonotype. The genes are TRBV7-6 and TRBJ2-2; D unresolved. Per germline, CDR1 SGHVS and CDR2 FNYEAQ. This CDR3 comprises 14 residues. The ends were cut back, 4 bases at V and 8 bases at J, with 14 bases in the middle. CDR3 DNA: TGTGCCAGCAGCTCGCCCTTTAGGCTTGGGGAGCTGTTTTTT. This sequence encodes CASSSPFRLGELFF.

J is TRBJ2-3 and V is TRBV5-1; D may be TRBD2 (7 bases). V lost 6 bases, J lost 5 bases, and 19 bases lay in between. The CDR3 is 15 residues long. Germline CDR1 reads SGHRS; CDR2 reads YFSETQ. Here the CDR3 DNA reads TGCGCCAGCAAAGAGGCGGGGGCTAGAGGAGATACGCAGTATTTT. This encodes CASKEAGARGDTQYF.

The rearrangement uses TRBV7-9 and TRBJ2-1; TRBD2 matches 7 bases. Trimming removed 4 bases from V and 5 bases from J; junction bases left unmatched: 5. CDR1 and CDR2 from the germline V gene are SEHNR and FQNEAQ (reference sequence). The length of the CDR3 is 14 residues. The CDR3 is CASSWGGVNNEQFF. The CDR3 bases are TGTGCCAGCAGCTGGGGGGGAGTGAACAATGAGCAGTTCTTC.

In its sample, this clonotype was seen many times. This sequence joins TRBV7-6 and TRBJ2-2, with 7 bases identical to TRBD2. V gave up 5 bases and J gave up 3 bases; unmatched junction bases: 6. This CDR3 has 15 residues. CDR1 and CDR2 (germline): SGHVS, FNYEAQ. The CDR3 spells CASSPAGSHTGELFF. The CDR3, as DNA: TGTGCCAGCAGCCCAGCGGGGAGCCACACCGGGGAGCTGTTTTTT.

The chain's CDR3 is CASSQQGGQETQYF. DNA for the CDR3: TGTGCCAGCAGCCAACAGGGGGGTCAAGAGACCCAGTACTTC. V and J are TRBV7-6 and TRBJ2-5, with TRBD1 identical over 8 bases. The germline CDR1 and CDR2 sequences are SGHVS and FNYEAQ. V dropped 5 bases and J dropped 2; count of bases not matched to a gene: 4. CDR3 length: 14 amino acids.

This clonotype occurred many times. The chain links TRBV7-9 to TRBJ2-5; no firm D call. There are 16 residues in the CDR3. V shed 5 bases and J shed 4 bases, with 20 bases lying between them. In germline, CDR1 is SEHNR, CDR2 FQNEAQ (reference sequence). The CDR3 spells CASSPGRLGKPETQYF. DNA of the CDR3: TGTGCCAGCAGCCCCGGTCGGCTAGGTAAACCAGAGACCCAGTACTTC.

This clonotype came up a few times. The chain employs TRBV27 and TRBJ1-4; no firm D call. The CDR3 runs 14 residues. CDR1 MNHEY and CDR2 SMNVEV come from the germline V gene (reference sequence). Between the trimmed V and J ends, which lost 3 bases and 7 bases, there was a span of 12 bases. CDR3: CASSLRRIGEKLFF. The DNA for the CDR3 is TGTGCCAGCAGTTTGCGCCGGATCGGTGAAAAACTGTTTTTT. Combining the CDR3 with reference TRBV27 and TRBJ1-4 gives the whole variable domain EAQVTQNPRYLITVTGKKLTVTCSQNMNHEYMSWYRQDPGLGLRQIYYSMNVEVTDKGDVPEGYKVSRKEKRNFPLILESPSPNQTSLYFCASSLRRIGEKLFFGSGTQLSVL.

To note about this clonotype: This may be a read error: a much more frequent sequence differs by one nucleotide. The CDR3 DNA reads TGTGCCGTAGAAGACAGTTATCGGCCCCAGCATTTT. This codes for CAVEDSYRPQHF. The chain is built from TRBV24-1 and TRBJ1-5, with D possibly matching TRBD1 (5 bases). The CDR3 totals 12 residues. Germline V lookup: CDR1 KGHDR, CDR2 SFDVKD. V lost 12 bases, J lost 9 bases, and 17 bases lay in between.

This clonotype came up many times. V usage is TRBV12-3 or TRBV12-4 and J usage is TRBJ1-5; D is unresolved. Trimming stripped 6 bases from V and 2 bases from J, with 11 bases between. This CDR3 is built from 14 residues. The CDR3 here is CASRPDGGNQPQHF. CDR3 sequence (DNA): TGTGCCAGCAGGCCGGACGGGGGCAATCAGCCCCAGCATTTT.

This clonotype was counted ten times or more. The chain combines TRBV11-3 with TRBJ2-3, with D tentatively TRBD1 (5 bases). CDR1 and CDR2 from the germline V gene are SGHNT and YENEEA. CDR3 size: 14 residues. V lost 5 bases, J lost 0 bases, and 9 bases lay in between. As DNA, the CDR3 is TGTGCCAGCAGCAGGACAACTAGCACAGATACGCAGTATTTT. This gives the protein CASSRTTSTDTQYF.

The rearrangement links TRBV5-1 to TRBJ2-7, with D possibly TRBD2 on 6 matching bases. The CDR3 is 16 amino acids. Germline V gene data show CDR1 as SGHRS and CDR2 as YFSETQ. V was clipped by 0 bases and J by 2 bases, with 15 bases between them. The chain's CDR3 is CASSLAVGKRAYEQYF. The CDR3 DNA is TGCGCCAGCAGCTTGGCCGTGGGTAAGCGGGCCTACGAGCAGTACTTC.

This clonotype showed up just a few times. This chain's CDR3 is CASSPPTSGRPRQFF. The CDR3 nucleotides read TGTGCCAGCTCACCACCGACTAGCGGGAGGCCAAGGCAGTTCTTC. The chain links TRBV18 to TRBJ2-1, with 13 bases aligning to TRBD2. Germline V CDR1 and CDR2: KGHSH, LQKENI. The CDR3 runs to 15 residues. The junction had 5 bases not matched to a gene; V was cut back by 0 bases and J by 12 bases.

This clonotype was observed a handful of times. The V call is TRBV2, the J call TRBJ1-1; D possibly corresponds to TRBD1 (5 bases). The V end lost 6 bases, the J end lost 0 bases, and 14 bases lay between the germline ends. Germline CDR1 reads SNHLY; CDR2 reads FYNNEI. This CDR3 spans 15 amino acids. The CDR3 coding sequence is TGTGCCAGCAGCCCTTCTACAGGTGTGAACACTGAAGCTTTCTTT. Translating gives CASSPSTGVNTEAFF.

The V and J genes are TRBV29-1 and TRBJ1-1; D is unresolved. Germline lookup yields CDR1 SQVTM and CDR2 ANQGSEA. Trimming removed 3 bases from V and 2 bases from J, with 13 bases in between. This CDR3 is 14 amino acids long. CDR3 in amino acids: CSVDLLGSNTEAFF. The CDR3 coding sequence is TGCAGCGTTGACCTTTTGGGCAGTAACACTGAAGCTTTCTTT.

This chain links TRBV4-2 with TRBJ2-3; D tentatively reads TRBD1 or TRBD2 (5 bases each). Trimming pared 4 bases from V and 0 bases from J, leaving 11 bases between. The CDR3 has 15 amino acids. The germline CDR1 and CDR2 sequences are LGHNA and YNFKEQ. The CDR3 region is CASSRGRESTDTQYF. The DNA for the CDR3 is TGTGCCAGCAGCCGTGGCAGGGAGAGCACAGATACGCAGTATTTT.

The chain uses TRBV20-1 and TRBJ2-7; 7 bases fit TRBD1. Trimming took 6 bases from V and 1 from J; bases not matched to a gene: 3. The CDR3 extends over 12 amino acids. CDR1 and CDR2 from the germline V gene are DFQATT and SNEGSKA (reference sequence). CDR3 nucleotides: TGCAGTGCCGGGGACAGTTCCTACGAGCAGTACTTC. It encodes CSAGDSSYEQYF.

Turning to this clonotype: A clone one base away is much larger, so this may be a read error. V is TRBV28 and J is TRBJ1-1, with 8 nucleotides matching TRBD1. The CDR3 is 13 amino acids. Germline V CDR1 and CDR2: MDHEN, SYDVKM. V lost 11 bases and J lost 6; bases outside the gene matches: 11. Here the CDR3 reads CAGGTGLGAEAFF. Written as DNA, the CDR3 is TGTGCCGGCGGGACAGGCTTGGGCGCTGAAGCTTTCTTT.

Concerning this clonotype: Since a much larger clone is just one base distant, this may be a read error. This chain uses TRBV12-3 or TRBV12-4 with TRBJ2-1, with 9 bases lining up with TRBD1. The CDR3 sequence is 16 residues long. This CDR3 is CVSSSDRGDSYNEQFF. CDR3 bases: TGTGTCAGCAGTTCGGACAGGGGAGACTCCTACAATGAGCAGTTCTTC.

This clonotype has a handful of counts. The chain carries TRBV7-9 and TRBJ1-4, with D maybe TRBD1 (5 bases). V gave up 5 bases and J gave up 2 bases, with 15 bases separating them. The CDR3 loop spans 16 amino acids. Germline V gene data show CDR1 as SEHNR and CDR2 as FQNEAQ (reference sequence). In DNA form, the CDR3 reads TGTGCCAGCAGCACCCTCGGGGGGTTCACTAATGAAAAACTGTTTTTT. Translated, it gives CASSTLGGFTNEKLFF.

This chain connects TRBV19 to TRBJ1-3; D might be TRBD1 (5 bases). V gave up 4 bases and J gave up 4 bases, with 14 bases separating them. This CDR3 has 15 residues. Looked up from germline, CDR1 is LNHDA and CDR2 is SQIVND (reference sequence). CDR3 bases: TGTGCCAGTAGTAAAGTGACAGCCATAGGAAACACCATATATTTT. Translation: CASSKVTAIGNTIYF.

This clonotype was observed a few times. The chain joins TRBV7-6 to TRBJ2-3; D uncertain. This CDR3 comprises 14 residues. Trimming removed 3 bases from V and 6 bases from J, with 13 bases in between. CDR1 is SGHVS, CDR2 FNYEAQ, per germline. The DNA for the CDR3 is TGTGCCAGCAGCTTCTGGGTGTTCGGGGATACGCAGTATTTT. Protein sequence: CASSFWVFGDTQYF.

This clonotype showed up just a few times. This rearrangement joins TRBV7-2 to TRBJ2-1; possibly TRBD1 or TRBD2 for D (5 bases each). CDR1 and CDR2 from the germline V gene are SGHTA and FQGNSA. Trimming took 6 bases from V and 8 from J, leaving 23 bases between them. This CDR3 has 16 amino acids. In DNA form, the CDR3 reads TGTGCCAGCAGTCCAGGAGCGGCAGGGCTCGTAGATGAGCAGTTCTTC. Encoded protein: CASSPGAAGLVDEQFF.